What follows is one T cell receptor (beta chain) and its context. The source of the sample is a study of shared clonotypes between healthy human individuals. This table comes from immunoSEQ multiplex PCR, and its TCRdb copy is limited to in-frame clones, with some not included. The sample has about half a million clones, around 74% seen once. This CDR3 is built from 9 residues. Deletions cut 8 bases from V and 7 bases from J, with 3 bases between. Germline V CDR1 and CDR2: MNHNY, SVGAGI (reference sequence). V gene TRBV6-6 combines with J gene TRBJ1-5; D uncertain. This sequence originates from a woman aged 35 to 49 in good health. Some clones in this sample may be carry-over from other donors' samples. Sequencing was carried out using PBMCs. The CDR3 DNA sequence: TGTGCCAGCGGGCAGCCCCAGCATTTT. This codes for CASGQPQHF.